This T cell receptor beta chain emerged from a study of cytomegalovirus exposure and HLA in healthy donors. Study observations and caveats: When the data were analyzed later, several of the most significant clusters appeared to be linked to common viral pathogens.

Germline lookup yields CDR1 ENHRY and CDR2 SYGVKD. The CDR3 adds up to 8 amino acids, both ends counted. The sample holds a few counts of this clone. As yet, its antigen is unknown. The CDR3 does not end in the conserved phenylalanine or tryptophan, so this is likely a read error. It is unclear where the CDR3 begins or ends on the DNA, so no DNA is shown, and the CDR3 is as TCRdb lists it. The study ran its PCR with 60 Vbeta and 13 Jbeta primers. Assay used: immunoSEQ multiplex PCR; TCRdb lists only in-frame clones, some missing. The sample records about 130,000 clones, approximately 78% being singletons.

The receptor comes from a human donor in good health. V gene TRBV10-3 combines with J gene TRBJ1-4. The sample consisted of PBMCs. CDR3: CAISESRG.